These 2 T cell receptor beta chains were sequenced from one sample in a study of blood T cell repertoires in COVID-19. Profiled with immunoSEQ multiplex PCR; TCRdb holds only in-frame clones, not every one. In the table there are tens of thousands of clones, about 90% of which are singletons. The sample comprised peripheral blood. The origin of the receptors is a woman aged 30 to 39 in a cohort sampled during active COVID-19.

The chain employs TRBV6-5 and TRBJ1-3; D gene uncertain. This CDR3 contains 14 residues. Trimming took off 1 base at V and 3 bases at J, with 7 bases between the two ends. Germline V gene lookup returns CDR1 MNHEY and CDR2 SVGAGI. CDR3 in amino acids: CASSYWPVGNTIYF. Here the CDR3 DNA reads TGTGCCAGCAGTTACTGGCCAGTTGGAAACACCATATATTTT.

The chain carries TRBV6-5 and TRBJ2-2; a weak D match, TRBD1 (5 bases). The germline V and J ends were trimmed by 0 bases and 2 bases, with 10 bases remaining between them. This CDR3 is built from 16 residues. Germline assignment: CDR1 MNHEY and CDR2 SVGAGI. The CDR3 DNA reads as TGTGCCAGCAGTTACTCAAAGGGGTCAAACACCGGGGAGCTGTTTTTT. Residues: CASSYSKGSNTGELFF.